This T cell receptor (beta chain) comes out of a study of blood T cell repertoires in COVID-19. Study overall: Material from acute and convalescent COVID-19 was sourced from the United States, Italy and Spain. PBMCs, B-cell-depleted T cells, or T cells were the source of the cDNA or gDNA that made up the material.

This CDR3 region has 15 residues. The V gene lost 4 bases and the J gene lost 3 bases, with 15 bases spanning the gap. Per germline, CDR1 LNHDA and CDR2 SQIVND (reference sequence). Original methodology: Cell counts per sample came from amplifying reference gene primers. Using immunoSEQ multiplex PCR, the repertoire was profiled, and TCRdb retains in-frame clones only, with some absent. That table furnishes V, J and clone size, whereas the DNA furnished D and trimming. The table shows some 90,000 clones, with roughly 90% occurring only once. Seattle's cohort entered during active infection and was followed longitudinally.

Sequencing was performed on peripheral blood. The genes are TRBV19 and TRBJ1-1; maybe TRBD1 (5 bases). The sequence derives from a man over 45 with COVID-19, enrolled during active disease. The CDR3 region is CASSTLRALDTEAFF. Written as DNA, the CDR3 is TGTGCCAGTAGTACCCTCAGGGCTTTAGACACTGAAGCTTTCTTT.